The 30 T cell receptor beta chains given below trace back to one sample, sequenced in a study of T cell changes during pregnancy in multiple sclerosis (dated by TCRdb to 2018 to 2020). To prepare the library, the immunoSEQ multiplex PCR assay was applied. What TCRdb holds here is the immuneACCESS table cut down to in-frame rearrangements. Part of the clones is not present; checked against another copy, under half of the missing clones reflect an unresolved V gene, and the others are unexplained. The sample table holds roughly 61,000 clones, of which about 88% were seen once. Of the sample, roughly 3.3% falls within the top ten clones. The specimen comprised peripheral blood, sampled in the first trimester of pregnancy. The source of these receptors is a female donor in good health, enrolled as a control in a pregnancy study.

The CDR3 here is CASSLDPPRQGTYEQYF. The CDR3 DNA sequence: TGTGCCAGCAGCTTAGACCCCCCCCGACAGGGAACCTACGAGCAGTACTTC. The J gene is TRBJ2-7, the V gene TRBV7-2; TRBD1 matches at 7 bases. V was clipped by 1 base and J by 2 bases; unmatched bases: 11. The CDR3 loop spans 17 amino acids. Germline-derived CDR1 and CDR2 are SGHTA and FQGNSA.

The chain joins TRBV7-9 to TRBJ1-4; 12 bases fit TRBD1. The junction had 14 bases not matched to a gene; V was cut back by 8 bases and J by 4 bases. The CDR3 covers 18 residues. Germline values: CDR1 SEHNR, CDR2 FQNEAQ (reference sequence). The CDR3 here is CASRTTGTGGSFNEKLFF. CDR3 nucleotides: TGTGCCAGCCGTACTACCGGGACAGGGGGCTCCTTTAATGAAAAACTGTTTTTT. Full variable domain (rest looked up from reference TRBV7-9 and TRBJ1-4): DTGVSQNPRHKITKRGQNVTFRCDPISEHNRLYWYRQTLGQGPEFLTYFQNEAQLEKSRLLSDRFSAERPKGSFSTLEIQRTEQGDSAMYLCASRTTGTGGSFNEKLFFGSGTQLSVL.

V usage is TRBV9 and J usage is TRBJ1-1; TRBD1 is a possible D gene (5 bases). V was shortened by 4 bases and J by 0 bases, with 16 bases between the two germline ends. CDR3 length: 16 amino acids. CDR1 and CDR2 (germline): SGDLS, YYNGEE. The CDR3: CASSLDRDSLNTEAFF. In nucleotides, the CDR3 is TGTGCCAGCAGCCTTGATCGAGACAGCCTGAACACTGAAGCTTTCTTT.

This chain connects TRBV7-2 to TRBJ1-2; 11 bases fit TRBD1. Germline values: CDR1 SGHTA, CDR2 FQGNSA. The CDR3 sequence is 15 residues long. The V and J ends lost 7 bases and 3 bases, in that order; junction bases with no gene match: 7. Here the CDR3 reads CASTPGQGADYGYTF. CDR3 DNA: TGTGCCAGCACCCCCGGACAGGGGGCGGACTATGGCTACACCTTC. The whole variable domain, filled in from reference TRBV7-2 and TRBJ1-2, reads GAGVSQSPSNKVTEKGKDVELRCDPISGHTALYWYRQSLGQGLEFLIYFQGNSAPDKSGLPSDRFSAERTGGSVSTLTIQRTQQEDSAVYLCASTPGQGADYGYTFGSGTRLTVV.

The CDR3 DNA follows: TGTGCCATCAGTGTGGGACAGGGTAACACTGAAGCTTTCTTT. It yields the protein CAISVGQGNTEAFF. The chain combines TRBV10-3 with TRBJ1-1; 9 nucleotides agree with TRBD1. This CDR3 spans 14 amino acids. Per the germline V gene, CDR1 is ENHRY and CDR2 is SYGVKD. V was clipped by 4 bases and J by 2 bases; unmatched bases: 2.

The chain couples TRBV27 to TRBJ2-7, with a possible D match to TRBD1 (5 bases). This CDR3 contains 13 residues. The V gene lost 2 bases and the J gene lost 7 bases, with 12 bases spanning the gap. Germline values: CDR1 MNHEY, CDR2 SMNVEV (reference sequence). CDR3 sequence (DNA): TGTGCCAGCAGTTTAAGGGGAATAGTAGAGCAGTACTTC. It translates to CASSLRGIVEQYF.

CDR3 loop: CASSWTSGNSAYNEQFF. CDR3 sequence (DNA): TGTGCCAGTTCCTGGACTAGCGGGAATTCGGCCTACAATGAGCAGTTCTTC. The rearrangement links TRBV19 to TRBJ2-1; 12 bases map to TRBD2. Germline lookup yields CDR1 LNHDA and CDR2 SQIVND (reference sequence). The CDR3 runs to 17 residues. The trim removed 8 bases at V and 2 bases at J, leaving 10 bases unmatched.

This clone has more than one count but fewer than ten. This chain links TRBV19 with TRBJ2-7; the D gene is possibly TRBD2 (6 bases). Looked up from germline, CDR1 is LNHDA and CDR2 is SQIVND (reference sequence). The length of the CDR3 is 15 residues. V lost 3 bases, J lost 4 bases, and 16 bases lay in between. CDR3 residues: CASSIGLLAPYEQYF. The CDR3 nucleotides read TGTGCCAGTAGTATTGGCCTGCTAGCGCCGTACGAGCAGTACTTC. The variable domain in full, completed from reference TRBV19 and TRBJ2-7, reads DGGITQSPKYLFRKEGQNVTLSCEQNLNHDAMYWYRQDPGQGLRLIYYSQIVNDFQKGDIAEGYSVSREKKESFPLTVTSAQKNPTAFYLCASSIGLLAPYEQYFGPGTRLTVT.

This clone showed up just once. This chain connects TRBV7-2 to TRBJ1-3; D is ambiguous. Trimming stripped 3 bases from V and 4 bases from J, with 10 bases between. CDR1 and CDR2 from the germline V gene are SGHTA and FQGNSA. CDR3 length: 14 residues. CDR3 DNA: TGTGCCAGCAGCTTGCCGGGATCCGGAAACACCATATATTTT. Protein: CASSLPGSGNTIYF.

Many counts were recorded for this clone. The rearrangement joins TRBV7-9 to TRBJ2-2; D is unresolved. CDR3 size: 11 residues. Trimming took off 5 bases at V and 9 bases at J, with 7 bases between the two ends. Germline CDR1 and CDR2: SEHNR and FQNEAQ (reference sequence). In DNA, the CDR3 is TGTGCCAGCAGCCCCGGTCGGGAGCTGTTTTTT. This encodes CASSPGRELFF.

The chain employs TRBV5-4 and TRBJ2-6, with 7 bases lining up with TRBD2. This CDR3 has 16 amino acids. Germline lookup yields CDR1 SGHNT and CDR2 YYREEE (reference sequence). Trimming at V came to 4 bases and at J to 2 bases, leaving 6 bases not matched to a gene. CDR3 DNA: TGTGCCAGCAGCCCCGCCGGGGGGACTGGGGCCAACGTCCTGACTTTC. As protein: CASSPAGGTGANVLTF.

The chain joins TRBV19 to TRBJ2-7, with TRBD1 matching 9 bases. V lost 7 bases, J lost 5 bases, and 9 bases stayed unmatched. CDR3 length: 14 amino acids. Germline loops: CDR1 LNHDA, CDR2 SQIVND (reference sequence). CDR3 sequence reads: CASNTRTGANEQYF. CDR3 DNA sequence: TGTGCCAGTAACACCCGGACAGGGGCGAACGAGCAGTACTTC.

The V call is TRBV4-1, the J call TRBJ2-7, with a weak D call TRBD2 (6 bases). The germline V gene encodes CDR1 MGHRA and CDR2 YSYEKL. V was shortened by 4 bases and J by 4 bases, with 29 bases between the two germline ends. CDR3 length: 19 residues. In nucleotides, the CDR3 is TGCGCCAGCAGCCTGGCCTTCTTTAGGTTCAGGGTGGAGGGGTACGAGCAGTACTTC. This sequence encodes CASSLAFFRFRVEGYEQYF.

The chain recombines TRBV6-5 with TRBJ1-1; TRBD1 agrees at 9 bases. The V gene end was trimmed by 11 bases and the J gene end by 5 bases; junction bases not matched to a gene: 12. The CDR3 is 14 amino acids. Germline CDR1 MNHEY, CDR2 SVGAGI. CDR3 loop: CAVEGQGGWTEAFF. CDR3 nucleotide sequence: TGTGCCGTGGAGGGACAGGGCGGTTGGACTGAAGCTTTCTTT.

The chain joins TRBV5-6 to TRBJ2-3; 7 bases fit TRBD2. There are 16 residues in the CDR3. With 3 bases clipped from V and 2 bases from J, the junction kept 9 bases outside the gene matches. The germline gives CDR1 SGHDT, CDR2 YYEEEE. This CDR3 reads CASSSAGTTATDTQYF. The CDR3 DNA sequence: TGTGCCAGCAGCTCAGCCGGGACTACCGCCACAGATACGCAGTATTTT.

The rearrangement uses TRBV18 and TRBJ1-1; TRBD1 aligns across 8 bases. Losses at the gene ends were 3 bases for V and 6 bases for J; bases not matched to a gene: 9. This CDR3 spans 15 amino acids. Germline CDR1 is KGHSH and CDR2 is LQKENI. The CDR3 reads CASSPFRQGNPEAFF. CDR3 sequence (DNA): TGTGCCAGCTCACCTTTCCGACAGGGGAATCCTGAAGCTTTCTTT.

The rearrangement joins TRBV19 to TRBJ1-1, with a possible D match to TRBD1 (6 bases). Germline V gene data show CDR1 as LNHDA and CDR2 as SQIVND (reference sequence). Deletions cut 1 base from V and 0 bases from J, with 9 bases between. The CDR3 covers 15 residues. The CDR3 coding sequence is TGTGCCAGTAGTATAGGGGCAGGGGTGAACACTGAAGCTTTCTTT. Translating gives CASSIGAGVNTEAFF.

The J gene is TRBJ1-1, the V gene TRBV5-1; D remains unclear. Germline CDR1 and CDR2: SGHRS and YFSETQ. V lost 1 base, J lost 2 bases, and 6 bases lay in between. The CDR3 covers 13 residues. The CDR3 DNA sequence: TGCGCCAGCAGCTTGACGGTTAACACTGAAGCTTTCTTT. Its protein product is CASSLTVNTEAFF.

The chain joins TRBV15 to TRBJ1-2; TRBD1 is a possible D gene (6 bases). Per germline, CDR1 LNHNV and CDR2 YYDKDF (reference sequence). This CDR3 has 15 residues. V was pared by 0 bases and J by 4 bases, with 12 bases between. The CDR3, as DNA: TGTGCCACCAGCAGAGATGAAGGCAGGGGCTATGGCTACACCTTC. The encoded protein is CATSRDEGRGYGYTF.

This clone was seen a few times. V usage is TRBV4-3 and J usage is TRBJ1-1; the D gene is possibly TRBD1 (5 bases). This CDR3 region has 14 residues. V was cut by 1 base and J by 1 base, with 7 bases left in between. Germline loops: CDR1 LGHNA, CDR2 YSLEER. DNA for the CDR3: TGCGCCAGCAGCCAAGGGGGCGCGAACACTGAAGCTTTCTTT. The encoded protein is CASSQGGANTEAFF.

This chain connects TRBV5-5 to TRBJ2-7, with a tentative D call TRBD1 (6 bases). V was shortened by 4 bases and J by 2 bases, with 16 bases between the two germline ends. Germline V gene sequence: CDR1 SGHKS, CDR2 YYEKEE (reference sequence). This CDR3 comprises 15 residues. DNA for the CDR3: TGTGCCAGCAGCCCGGGGACATCCCATGCCTACGAGCAGTACTTC. Protein: CASSPGTSHAYEQYF.

The J gene is TRBJ1-6, the V gene TRBV10-3, with 7 bases matching TRBD1. Trimming removed 1 base from V and 7 bases from J; junction bases left unmatched: 7. This CDR3 has 16 amino acids. CDR1 ENHRY and CDR2 SYGVKD come from the germline V gene. In nucleotides, the CDR3 is TGTGCCATCAGTGAGTGGGAAGACAGGGAAAATTCACCCCTCCACTTT. Residues: CAISEWEDRENSPLHF.

CDR3 DNA: TGTGCCAGCAGCTTATTTAGGAGCGGCGGTCAGCCCCAGCATTTT. This gives the protein CASSLFRSGGQPQHF. The chain couples TRBV7-2 to TRBJ1-5; D unclear. The CDR3 loop spans 15 amino acids. Between the trimmed V and J ends, which lost 2 bases and 6 bases, there was a span of 14 bases. Germline-derived CDR1 and CDR2 are SGHTA and FQGNSA.

The chain is built from TRBV12-5 and TRBJ1-1; tentatively, D is TRBD1 (5 bases). The CDR3 spans 15 residues. From germline, CDR1 is LGHNT and CDR2 FRNRAP. V was shortened by 7 bases and J by 4 bases, with 19 bases between the two germline ends. CDR3 nucleotide sequence: TGTGCTAGTGTCCGTAGTGGCAGGGTGGCCACTGAAGCTTTCTTT. Translated, it gives CASVRSGRVATEAFF.

The CDR3 protein is CAISEPDRDSSYEQYF. The CDR3 nucleotides are TGTGCCATCAGTGAGCCCGACAGGGATTCTTCCTACGAGCAGTACTTC. The rearrangement uses TRBV10-3 and TRBJ2-7; 7 nucleotides align to TRBD1. CDR1 is ENHRY and CDR2 is SYGVKD in the germline V gene. The CDR3 totals 16 residues. Trimming removed 2 bases from V and 1 base from J; junction bases left unmatched: 8.

This chain joins TRBV9 and TRBJ1-5; no definite D call. The CDR3 has 14 amino acids. Germline CDR1 SGDLS, CDR2 YYNGEE. Trimming removed 0 bases from V and 5 bases from J, with 9 bases in between. CDR3 protein: CASSVEPTDQPQHF. CDR3 DNA sequence: TGTGCCAGCAGCGTAGAGCCCACAGATCAGCCCCAGCATTTT.

The chain recombines TRBV6-5 with TRBJ2-7; the D gene is possibly TRBD1 (6 bases). Germline assignment: CDR1 MNHEY and CDR2 SVGAGI. The germline V and J ends were trimmed by 6 bases and 3 bases, with 12 bases remaining between them. The CDR3 is made up of 13 amino acids. The CDR3 is CASRSGVGYEQYF. In DNA form, the CDR3 reads TGTGCCAGCAGGTCAGGGGTAGGCTACGAGCAGTACTTC.

This clone occurred once. The chain employs TRBV7-2 and TRBJ1-5; D uncertain. The CDR3 runs 16 residues. The V end was cut by 1 base, the J end by 0 bases, with 10 bases between. Germline loops: CDR1 SGHTA, CDR2 FQGNSA. The CDR3 region is CASSLGSRLSNQPQHF. For the CDR3, the DNA is TGTGCCAGCAGCTTAGGGTCCAGACTTAGCAATCAGCCCCAGCATTTT.

This rearrangement joins TRBV18 to TRBJ2-3; possible D gene TRBD1, 5 bases. This CDR3 is 15 amino acids long. V shed 2 bases and J shed 2 bases, with 11 bases lying between them. CDR1 is KGHSH and CDR2 is LQKENI in the germline V gene. The CDR3 here is CASSPVAGLTDTQYF. The CDR3 nucleotides are TGTGCCAGCTCACCAGTGGCAGGGCTCACAGATACGCAGTATTTT. Together with reference TRBV18 and TRBJ2-3, the CDR3 gives the full variable domain: NAGVMQNPRHLVRRRGQEARLRCSPMKGHSHVYWYRQLPEEGLKFMVYLQKENIIDESGMPKERFSAEFPKEGPSILRIQQVVRGDSAAYFCASSPVAGLTDTQYFGPGTRLTVL.

The chain recombines TRBV19 with TRBJ2-7, with TRBD2 matching 7 bases. The CDR3 covers 14 residues. V dropped 1 base and J dropped 1; count of bases not matched to a gene: 1. Germline lookup yields CDR1 LNHDA and CDR2 SQIVND (reference sequence). CDR3 sequence: CASSIGAGSYEQYF. Written as DNA, the CDR3 is TGTGCCAGTAGTATAGGAGCGGGATCCTACGAGCAGTACTTC.